This T cell receptor (beta chain) was identified in a study of T cells in Graves' hyperthyroidism and ophthalmopathy. Study-wide results and caveats: Clonotypes that were expanded in thyroid above 0.001 mostly appeared in blood too.

Regions amplified from RNA transcripts were the TCR beta CDR3 regions. The HTBI primer set drove a first-round RT-PCR of the TCR CDR3. Each CDR3 protein is one row after TCRdb ran MiXCR on the multiplex PCR reads. The sample contains fewer than 350,000 distinct CDR3 sequences, about 14% of which appear only once. The CDR3 totals 15 residues. After removal of 4 bases from V and 2 bases from J, the junction contained 4 bases not matched to a gene. The germline CDR1 and CDR2 sequences are LNHDA and SQIVND (reference sequence). This clonotype was seen ten or more times. Its antigen is unknown. This chain connects TRBV19 to TRBJ1-1, with TRBD1 matching 10 bases. The specimen sequenced was blood. This sequence was found in a woman aged 25 to 39 with Graves' hyperthyroidism that later progressed to Graves' ophthalmopathy. The CDR3 DNA sequence: TGTGCCAGTAGTAGGGGGACAGGGGTCAACACTGAAGCTTTCTTT. Residues: CASSRGTGVNTEAFF.